This TCR beta chain was recorded in a study of response to subunit inactivated influenza vaccine. Overall study results and limits: After each seasonal influenza vaccination, few new T cells are recruited, the authors suggested.

Looked up from germline, CDR1 is SGHTA and CDR2 is FQGNSA. The CDR3 is 14 amino acids. Trimming took off 1 base at V and 4 bases at J, with 10 bases between the two ends. This clonotype occurred a few times. Its target is unknown. TCRdb re-called the RT-PCR reads through MiXCR, storing one row per CDR3 protein. In the table there are around 320,000 distinct CDR3 sequences, about 20% of which are singletons. The material sequenced was PBMCs from blood, taken about 20 months after vaccination. The source of this sequence is a man in his fifties or sixties who received an inactivated influenza vaccine. This chain links TRBV7-2 with TRBJ1-2; no firm D call. The CDR3 loop is CASSLDRSSYGYTF. DNA for the CDR3: TGTGCCAGCAGCTTAGATCGGTCCTCCTATGGCTACACCTTC.